A single sample is the source of the 11 T cell receptor beta chains below, sequenced in a study of blood T cells in healthy people across ages. Combining a sample-barcoded 5' primer with a J-beta primer mix, a second PCR ran for roughly 7 to 12 cycles. From the 5' RACE reads, TCRdb called clonotypes with MiXCR, one entry per CDR3 protein. The sample includes about 900,000 distinct CDR3 sequences, 45% to 50% of them seen just once. Sequenced input: blood. These receptor sequences come from a man under 40 in good health.

The gene calls are TRBV4-1 and TRBJ2-7; possibly TRBD1 or TRBD2 for D (5 bases each). Between the trimmed V and J ends, which lost 4 bases and 4 bases, there was a span of 11 bases. CDR3 length equals 13 residues. Germline V gene sequence: CDR1 MGHRA, CDR2 YSYEKL. The CDR3 nucleotides read TGCGCCAGCAGCCGAGGGGTAACATACGAGCAGTACTTC. Residues: CASSRGVTYEQYF.

V is TRBV4-2 and J is TRBJ1-5, with D possibly matching TRBD1 (5 bases). The V gene's germline CDR1 is LGHNA and CDR2 YNFKEQ. V gave up 2 bases and J gave up 6 bases, with 14 bases separating them. CDR3 length equals 15 residues. The DNA for the CDR3 is TGTGCCAGCAGCCAACAGTCCCAGGGTGCTCAGCCCCAGCATTTT. This translates into CASSQQSQGAQPQHF.

The V call is TRBV6-1, the J call TRBJ2-7; TRBD1 aligns across 7 bases. The germline V gene encodes CDR1 MNHNS and CDR2 SASEGT. The CDR3 extends over 14 amino acids. V lost 6 bases to trimming and J lost 2 bases; unmatched junction nucleotides: 7. CDR3 nucleotides: TGTGCCAGCAGGAGGGACAGTTCCACCTACGAGCAGTACTTC. Protein: CASRRDSSTYEQYF.

The chain combines TRBV6-2 or TRBV6-3 with TRBJ2-5; D unresolved. V dropped 6 bases and J dropped 10 bases, with 15 bases sitting between them. The germline gives CDR1 MNHEY, CDR2 SVGEGT. The CDR3 runs 12 residues. The CDR3 nucleotides are TGTGCCAGCAGCGACCCTGAGTCGAGCCAGTACTTC. The encoded protein is CASSDPESSQYF.

J is TRBJ2-1 and V is TRBV28; TRBD2 matches 9 bases. The germline CDR1 and CDR2 sequences are MDHEN and SYDVKM. V lost 7 bases to trimming and J lost 5 bases; unmatched junction nucleotides: 9. This CDR3 is 15 amino acids long. The CDR3, as DNA: TGTGCCAGCACCCTTAGCGGGGGACGACACAATGAGCAGTTCTTC. It translates to CASTLSGGRHNEQFF.

This chain joins TRBV6-2 or TRBV6-3 and TRBJ1-4; D perhaps matches TRBD1 (5 bases). V was trimmed by 2 bases and J by 0 bases, leaving 16 bases between them. Germline V gene sequence: CDR1 MNHEY, CDR2 SVGEGT. The CDR3 extends over 18 amino acids. DNA for the CDR3: TGTGCCAGCAGTTACCGTTTCTCAGGGACTTCAACTAATGAAAAACTGTTTTTT. This translates into CASSYRFSGTSTNEKLFF.

In this sample, this clonotype turned up a few times. This chain joins TRBV28 and TRBJ2-5, with D perhaps assigned TRBD1 or TRBD2 (5 bases each). Judging by the DNA end, TRBJ2-7 fits better; the J call may be wrong. The CDR3 length is 14 residues. Per the germline V gene, CDR1 is MDHEN and CDR2 is SYDVKM. The CDR3 protein is CASSSWDVSYEQYF. The CDR3 DNA reads TGTGCCAGCAGTTCGTGGGACGTTTCCTACGAGCAGTACTTC.

This chain uses TRBV3-1 with TRBJ2-7; D might be TRBD1 (5 bases). Germline V gene lookup returns CDR1 LGHDT and CDR2 YNNKEL (reference sequence). Between the trimmed V and J ends, which lost 9 bases and 0 bases, there was a span of 9 bases. The CDR3 length is 12 residues. The CDR3 protein is CARQVYSYEQYF. For the CDR3, the DNA is TGTGCCAGACAGGTGTACTCCTACGAGCAGTACTTC.

This clonotype was observed a handful of times. The V and J genes are TRBV11-2 and TRBJ2-5; the D gene is possibly TRBD1 (6 bases). The CDR3 loop spans 13 amino acids. Germline-derived CDR1 and CDR2 are SGHAT and FQNNGV. Deletions cut 3 bases from V and 4 bases from J, with 9 bases between. CDR3 sequence reads: CASSFRGAETQYF. For the CDR3, the DNA is TGTGCCAGCAGCTTCAGGGGAGCAGAGACCCAGTACTTC.

The gene calls are TRBV6-2 or TRBV6-3 and TRBJ2-2; no definite D call. CDR1 is MNHEY and CDR2 is SVGEGT in the germline V gene. V was trimmed by 0 bases and J by 4 bases, leaving 6 bases between them. CDR3 size: 14 residues. This chain's CDR3 is CASSYSESTGELFF. The CDR3 nucleotides read TGTGCCAGCAGTTACTCGGAGAGCACCGGGGAGCTGTTTTTT.

This clonotype was found a few times. The rearrangement joins TRBV27 to TRBJ2-1; D is ambiguous. The CDR3 loop spans 15 amino acids. With 5 bases removed from V and 9 bases from J, the gap between germline ends came to 20 bases. CDR1 MNHEY and CDR2 SMNVEV come from the germline V gene (reference sequence). The CDR3 nucleotides read TGTGCCAGCAGTACCGAGACAAGCCCCTCACGTGAGCAGTTCTTC. Amino acids: CASSTETSPSREQFF.